The 18 T cell receptor beta chains below all came from one sample that was sequenced in a study of T cell repertoires in cytomegalovirus infection. The antigens for these receptors are not known. TCRdb called the reads again in MiXCR, with one record for every CDR3 protein. The repertoire holds about 220,000 distinct CDR3 sequences, with approximately 40% as singletons. This specimen was CD8+ T cells from cultured PBMCs, taken from culture after CMV antigen stimulation. Every receptor here comes from a human donor in good health (CMV status not recorded). Some clones in this sample may be carry-over from other donors' samples.

CDR3 in amino acids: CATGREETYEQYF. The CDR3 DNA reads as TGTGCCACGGGGAGGGAAGAGACCTACGAGCAGTACTTC. The chain is built from TRBV2 and TRBJ2-7, with 7 bases aligning to TRBD2. The germline V gene has CDR1 SNHLY and CDR2 FYNNEI. Losses at the gene ends were 10 bases for V and 2 bases for J; bases not matched to a gene: 8. This CDR3 is 13 amino acids long.

V gene TRBV6-6 combines with J gene TRBJ2-1; 8 positions match TRBD1. The CDR3 contains 18 residues. Germline loops: CDR1 MNHNY, CDR2 SVGAGI (reference sequence). Trimming took 0 bases from V and 3 from J; bases not matched to a gene: 10. DNA of the CDR3: TGTGCCAGCAGTTACTCGAAGGTGGACAGGGCTCGCTACAATGAGCAGTTCTTC. This sequence encodes CASSYSKVDRARYNEQFF.

V is TRBV7-2 and J is TRBJ2-7, with 11 nucleotides matching TRBD2. The CDR3 contains 16 residues. Germline trimming cut 5 bases from V and 2 bases from J; bases unmatched to any gene: 8. Germline CDR1 SGHTA, CDR2 FQGNSA. CDR3 protein: CASSPGTSGLPYEQYF. CDR3 coding DNA: TGTGCCAGCAGCCCCGGGACTAGCGGACTTCCCTACGAGCAGTACTTC.

The chain recombines TRBV12-3 or TRBV12-4 with TRBJ1-1; D remains unclear. This CDR3 contains 11 residues. The V end was cut by 7 bases, the J end by 2 bases, with 5 bases between. The CDR3 is CASTINTEAFF. The DNA for the CDR3 is TGTGCCAGCACGATAAACACTGAAGCTTTCTTT.

This clonotype has a handful of counts. The chain uses TRBV28 and TRBJ1-6, with unresolved D. Germline CDR1 MDHEN, CDR2 SYDVKM. The germline V and J ends were trimmed by 1 base and 0 bases, with 13 bases remaining between them. The CDR3 consists of 18 residues. The CDR3 bases are TGTGCCAGCAGTTTATTTGACACCCCGAGCTCCTATAATTCACCCCTCCACTTT. The encoded protein is CASSLFDTPSSYNSPLHF. Full variable domain (remainder filled in from reference TRBV28 and TRBJ1-6): DVKVTQSSRYLVKRTGEKVFLECVQDMDHENMFWYRQDPGLGLRLIYFSYDVKMKEKGDIPEGYSVSREKKERFSLILESASTNQTSMYLCASSLFDTPSSYNSPLHFGNGTRLTVT.

This clonotype was observed a handful of times. The gene calls are TRBV13 and TRBJ2-2, with 7 positions matching TRBD2. The ends lost 7 bases at V and 7 bases at J; junction bases unmatched: 6. CDR1 is PRHDT, CDR2 FYEKMQ, per germline (reference sequence). The CDR3 is 13 residues long. CDR3 region: CASTTPGGGELFF. CDR3 coding DNA: TGTGCCAGCACTACCCCGGGAGGCGGGGAGCTGTTTTTT.

Written as DNA, the CDR3 is TGCAGTGCTAGAGATCTAACAGTACAAGAGACCCAGTACTTC. Encoded protein: CSARDLTVQETQYF. The chain combines TRBV20-1 with TRBJ2-5; D call uncertain. The CDR3 is 14 residues long. V lost 0 bases and J 2 bases, leaving 10 bases between the germline ends. Germline-derived CDR1 and CDR2 are DFQATT and SNEGSKA (reference sequence).

Only a few counts were recorded for this clonotype. This chain's CDR3 is CASSPTLGGSGTDTQYF. CDR3 sequence (DNA): TGTGCCAGCAGCCCGACCCTTGGGGGTAGCGGCACAGATACGCAGTATTTT. The chain joins TRBV7-3 to TRBJ2-3; D is perhaps TRBD1 or TRBD2 (5 bases each). CDR3 length: 17 amino acids. Trimming cost V 5 bases and J 1 base, with 19 bases left between them. Per the germline V gene, CDR1 is SGHTA and CDR2 is FQGTGA.

The table lists this clonotype with a count of one. CDR3 loop: CASSLRTGGVKTGELFF. The CDR3 coding sequence is TGTGCCAGCAGCCTAAGGACAGGGGGCGTAAAGACCGGGGAGCTGTTTTTT. This chain uses TRBV7-3 with TRBJ2-2, with TRBD1 matching 11 bases. After removal of 5 bases from V and 5 bases from J, the junction contained 10 bases not matched to a gene. The germline gives CDR1 SGHTA, CDR2 FQGTGA. This CDR3 comprises 17 residues.

CDR3 in amino acids: CASSERGTSTDTQYF. CDR3 nucleotides: TGTGCCAGCAGTGAACGGGGGACTAGCACAGATACGCAGTATTTT. The rearrangement uses TRBV2 and TRBJ2-3; weak D call: TRBD2 (6 bases). This CDR3 has 15 amino acids. Germline V gene lookup returns CDR1 SNHLY and CDR2 FYNNEI. Trimming cost V 2 bases and J 0 bases, with 9 bases left between them.

This clonotype has just a few counts. DNA of the CDR3: TGTGCCAGCAGTGAGGGGGGACAGGTGATAAACCATAATTCACCCCTCCACTTT. It encodes CASSEGGQVINHNSPLHF. The V gene is TRBV2, the J gene TRBJ1-6; TRBD1 matches 8 bases. The CDR3 is 18 amino acids. The germline V gene encodes CDR1 SNHLY and CDR2 FYNNEI. V gave up 3 bases and J gave up 5 bases; unmatched junction bases: 12.

This clonotype was counted a few times. The V gene is TRBV27, the J gene TRBJ1-5, with D perhaps matching TRBD1 (6 bases). CDR1 MNHEY and CDR2 SMNVEV come from the germline V gene (reference sequence). Trimming removed 3 bases at V and 2 bases at J, with 8 bases between. CDR3 length equals 14 residues. CDR3 DNA sequence: TGTGCCAGCAGTTTGGACAGACGCAATCAGCCCCAGCATTTT. Its protein product is CASSLDRRNQPQHF.

This clonotype appeared many times. The chain has TRBV28 and TRBJ2-1; 9 bases agree with TRBD2. V dropped 5 bases and J dropped 4; count of bases not matched to a gene: 9. CDR1 and CDR2 from the germline V gene are MDHEN and SYDVKM. CDR3 length: 16 residues. The DNA of the CDR3 is TGTGCCAGCAGTCCCCGTCGACTAGCGGATTACAATGAGCAGTTCTTC. It is translated as CASSPRRLADYNEQFF.

This clonotype was counted many times. V and J are TRBV7-2 and TRBJ2-5; D is possibly TRBD1 or TRBD2 (5 bases each). V was clipped by 1 base and J by 2 bases, with 11 bases between them. CDR3 length: 15 amino acids. Germline V CDR1 and CDR2: SGHTA, FQGNSA. CDR3: CASSLVGTAQETQYF. CDR3 coding DNA: TGTGCCAGCAGCTTAGTAGGGACGGCACAAGAGACCCAGTACTTC.

The chain has TRBV11-2 and TRBJ2-7; 7 bases map to TRBD1. Germline CDR1 SGHAT, CDR2 FQNNGV. This CDR3 has 15 amino acids. V was clipped by 0 bases and J by 6 bases; unmatched bases: 8. The CDR3 nucleotides read TGTGCCAGCAGCTTAGAACAGGGGCCCCGGCGCGAGCAGTACTTC. Translating it yields CASSLEQGPRREQYF.

There are a few counts of this clonotype. The chain uses TRBV11-2 and TRBJ2-6; D is unresolved. The germline V gene encodes CDR1 SGHAT and CDR2 FQNNGV. V was cut by 3 bases and J by 2 bases, with 8 bases left in between. The CDR3 sequence is 15 residues long. CDR3 bases: TGTGCCAGCAGCTTGTCAGGAACTGGGGCCAACGTCCTGACTTTC. This translates into CASSLSGTGANVLTF.

This clonotype was counted only a few times. The chain carries TRBV7-2 and TRBJ2-7; D gene uncertain. Deletions cut 1 base from V and 2 bases from J, with 12 bases between. Germline V gene lookup returns CDR1 SGHTA and CDR2 FQGNSA. The CDR3 totals 15 residues. The CDR3 DNA reads TGTGCCAGCAGCTTAGGTCTATCATCCACCTACGAGCAGTACTTC. Translated, it gives CASSLGLSSTYEQYF.

This clonotype was recorded many times. V is TRBV7-6 and J is TRBJ2-1; no clear D gene. Trimming shortened V by 5 bases and J by 4 bases, and 3 bases separated the two germline ends. CDR3 length: 11 amino acids. Looked up from germline, CDR1 is SGHVS and CDR2 is FNYEAQ. The CDR3 DNA sequence: TGTGCCAGCAGCGGATACAATGAGCAGTTCTTC. It codes for CASSGYNEQFF.